This T cell receptor (beta chain) was recorded in a study of T cells in Graves' hyperthyroidism and ophthalmopathy. Findings of the study overall: Ophthalmopathy was told apart from stable hyperthyroidism by a 13 V-J model.

Losses at the gene ends were 2 bases for V and 3 bases for J; bases not matched to a gene: 9. Germline CDR1 is DFQATT and CDR2 is SNEGSKA (reference sequence). The CDR3 contains 15 residues. The study based diagnoses on clinical symptoms, serum thyroxine and TRAb, thyroid ultrasound and orbital computed tomography. Amplification of TCR beta CDR3 regions was performed using RNA transcripts as template. The TCR CDR3 first-round RT-PCR relied on the HTBI primer set. TCRdb re-called the multiplex PCR reads through MiXCR, storing one row per CDR3 protein. Of about 640,000 distinct CDR3 sequences in the sample, less than 25% were seen once. In this sample, this clonotype turned up many times. No antigen is known for it.

This clonotype was obtained from a man aged 25-45 years with Graves' ophthalmopathy. The sample taken for sequencing was blood. The V gene is TRBV20-1, the J gene TRBJ2-7; TRBD2 agrees at 8 bases. The CDR3 DNA is TGCAGTGCTAGACCCCTCCGGACTAGCAGCTACGAGCAGTACTTC. Its protein is CSARPLRTSSYEQYF.